This T cell receptor beta chain was found in a study of a mutant IDH1 vaccine in newly diagnosed glioma. At the level of the study: Radiotherapy alone preceded vaccination by 4-6 weeks; alternatively, vaccination started with temozolomide cycles.

Stated time point: week 35, safety follow-up. Each vaccine dose was 300 ug of mutant IDH1 20-mer peptide, with topical imiquimod. Every donor had a new WHO grade 3 or 4 astrocytoma that was IDH1-mutant, with loss of nuclear ATRX. In this sample, this clone turned up a few times. The antigen is not known. The germline CDR1 and CDR2 sequences are MNHNY and SVGAGI (reference sequence). Trimming took 5 bases from V and 4 from J; bases not matched to a gene: 6. The CDR3 has 15 residues. Sequencing used immunoSEQ multiplex PCR; TCRdb keeps in-frame clones, though not all of them. The data contain 31,000 or so clones, around 73% of them singletons.

J is TRBJ1-5 and V is TRBV6-6, with 9 nucleotides matching TRBD1. The clonotype was recovered from a woman aged 40 to 49 with glioma. Sequenced material: PBMCs, taken from a glioma patient whose treatment included an IDH1 peptide vaccine. Here the CDR3 reads CASSTGTGLNQPQHF. The DNA for the CDR3 is TGTGCCAGCAGTACCGGGACAGGGCTAAATCAGCCCCAGCATTTT.